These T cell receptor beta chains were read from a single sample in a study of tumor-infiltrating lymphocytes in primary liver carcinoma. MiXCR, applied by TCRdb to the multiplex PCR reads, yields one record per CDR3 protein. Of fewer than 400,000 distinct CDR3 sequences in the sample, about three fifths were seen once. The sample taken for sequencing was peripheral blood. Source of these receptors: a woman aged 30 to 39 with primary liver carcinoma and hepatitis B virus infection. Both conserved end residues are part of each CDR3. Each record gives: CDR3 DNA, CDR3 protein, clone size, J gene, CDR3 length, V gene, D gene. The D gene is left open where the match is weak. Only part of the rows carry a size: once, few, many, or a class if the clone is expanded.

TGCAGCGTTGAAGATGGACAGGTCACTAGGTACAATGAGCAGTTCTTC,CSVEDGQVTRYNEQFF,many,TRBJ2-1,16,TRBV29-1,TRBD1
TGTGCCAGCAGTTTGGCAGATGCGCAGTATTTT,CASSLADAQYF,once,TRBJ2-3,11,TRBV12-3/TRBV12-4,-
TGTGCCAGCAGTTACGGATCCCGAGGGGGGCGCACTGAAGCTTTCTTT,CASSYGSRGGRTEAFF,few,TRBJ1-1,16,TRBV6-5,-
TGTGCCAGCAGCGTCGGGACCCCCTCTTACGAGCAGTACTTC,CASSVGTPSYEQYF,-,TRBJ2-7,14,TRBV9,-
TGTGCCAGCAGTCCGGACAGGTCCTCCTACGAGCAGTACTTT,CASSPDRSSYEQYF,-,TRBJ2-7,14,TRBV2,TRBD1
TGTGCCAGCAGCGCTGGACTTTCCTACAGCTCCTACAATGAGCAGTTCTTC,CASSAGLSYSSYNEQFF,many,TRBJ2-1,17,TRBV13,-
TGTGCCAGCAGCTTGGCGGGGAACCGGCAAGAGGCCCAGTACTTC,CASSLAGNRQEAQYF,-,TRBJ2-5,15,TRBV5-6,-
TGTGCCAGCAGGGTAGGGGGCACAGATACGCAGTATTTT,CASRVGGTDTQYF,many,TRBJ2-3,13,TRBV12-3/TRBV12-4,-
TGTGTCTGCAGGAGCGGGTTGGGGAGGACCGGGGAGCTGTTTTTT,CVCRSGLGRTGELFF,-,TRBJ2-2,15,TRBV11-2,-
TGTGCCAGCAGTAACCAAGGGGGCACCGGGGAGCTGTTTTTT,CASSNQGGTGELFF,-,TRBJ2-2,14,TRBV6-5,-
TGTGCCAGCAGACCCGCAGGGGCTTCCTACAATGAGCAGCTCTTC,CASRPAGASYNEQLF,-,TRBJ2-1,15,TRBV11-2,-
TGTGCCAGCAGGAGCAGCTCCAACTCTGGAAACACCATATATTTT,CASRSSSNSGNTIYF,-,TRBJ1-3,15,TRBV6-2/TRBV6-3,-
TGTGCCAGCAACAAGCAGGGGCTCCGAGGACAGCCCCGGCATTTT,CASNKQGLRGQPRHF,-,TRBJ1-5,15,TRBV6-2/TRBV6-3,-
TGTGCCAGCAGGGGAGCATTGTACAATGAGCAGTTCTTC,CASRGALYNEQFF,-,TRBJ2-1,13,TRBV28,-
TGCAGTATTCCCAACGGGGGGGGTGGAAACATTCAGTACTTC,CSIPNGGGGNIQYF,-,TRBJ2-4,14,TRBV20-1,TRBD2
TGTGCCAGCAGAGCCGGGACAGTGAACACTGAAGCTTTCTTT,CASRAGTVNTEAFF,-,TRBJ1-1,14,TRBV28,TRBD1
TGCAGCGTTGAGGGACCTGAAGCTTTCTTT,CSVEGPEAFF,many,TRBJ1-1,10,TRBV29-1,-
TGTGCCAGCAGCATCACTAGGGCAAGAGAGACCCAGTACTTC,CASSITRARETQYF,once,TRBJ2-5,14,TRBV6-1,-
TGCGCCAGCAGCCAGGGACAGGGATCGGCAGATACGCAGTATTTT,CASSQGQGSADTQYF,many,TRBJ2-3,15,TRBV4-1,TRBD1
TGTGCCAGCAGTTACGGCGGGAGTCAAGATACGCAGTATTTT,CASSYGGSQDTQYF,few,TRBJ2-3,14,TRBV6-5,TRBD2
TGTGCCAGCAGCTTTAAGTTTTTGAGTTTGGCGAGGGATACGCAGTATTTT,CASSFKFLSLARDTQYF,few,TRBJ2-3,17,TRBV5-4,-
TGTGCCAGCAGCAGGATCGATGAGCAGTTCTTC,CASSRIDEQFF,many,TRBJ2-1,11,TRBV12-3/TRBV12-4,-
TGTGTCAGCAGCCAGGAAGAGACCAGGGGCACTGGAAACACCATATATTTT,CVSSQEETRGTGNTIYF,-,TRBJ1-3,17,TRBV11-2,-
TGTGCCAGCAGTGTAGTTTCGAGACAGGGGGAGCAGTTCTTC,CASSVVSRQGEQFF,many,TRBJ2-1,14,TRBV6-1,TRBD1
TGCAGCGTGAGGGGGGCGTTTACAGGCTCATTGGAAGAGACCCAGTACTTC,CSVRGAFTGSLEETQYF,-,TRBJ2-5,17,TRBV29-1,-
TGCGCCAGCAGGGAGGTGGGGACTAGGCCCGGGGAGCTGTTTTTT,CASREVGTRPGELFF,-,TRBJ2-2,15,TRBV7-8,TRBD2
TGTGCCACCAGTGATCGGGGAGGGACAAACAGCAATCAGCTCCAGCATTTT,CATSDRGGTNSNQLQHF,-,TRBJ1-5,17,TRBV24-1,-
TGTGCCAGCAGTTTGGCGCTTAGCTCTGGAAACACCATACATTTT,CASSLALSSGNTIHF,-,TRBJ1-3,15,TRBV28,-
TGTGCAGCTGGAGTAGCGGGAGGGCTTATAGGCACGGGTACGCAGTATTTT,CAAGVAGGLIGTGTQYF,-,TRBJ2-3,17,TRBV11-2,TRBD2
TGCGTCAGCAGCCAAGATCCCGGACGGGGGATCCATGGCTACACCTTC,CVSSQDPGRGIHGYTF,-,TRBJ1-2,16,TRBV4-1,-
TGTGCCAGCAGCTTAGACCTATTGGGAGTCGTTACAGATACGCAGTATTTT,CASSLDLLGVVTDTQYF,-,TRBJ2-3,17,TRBV11-2,-
TGTACCAGCAGCTCGGGGACAGGGGATAATCAGCCCCAGCATTTT,CTSSSGTGDNQPQHF,-,TRBJ1-5,15,TRBV11-2,TRBD1
TGCGCCAGCAGCCAAGTGGGCCGTGGGGGGACCAGACTTTATACGCAGTATTTT,CASSQVGRGGTRLYTQYF,few,TRBJ2-3,18,TRBV4-1,-
TGTGCCAGTGATTTGACTCAAGGTGGTGGCTGGTTCTCTGGAAACACCATATATTTT,CASDLTQGGGWFSGNTIYF,once,TRBJ1-3,19,TRBV12-5,-
TGTGCCAGCAGGTCCGGACAGGGCGACCAAGAGACCCAGTACTTC,CASRSGQGDQETQYF,-,TRBJ2-5,15,TRBV7-9,TRBD1
TGTGCCATCAGTGACTCGGGCGCTGAAGCTTTCTTT,CAISDSGAEAFF,-,TRBJ1-1,12,TRBV10-3,-
TGTGCCTGGAGCCGGGACTTGAGCTCCTACAATGAGCAGTTCTTC,CAWSRDLSSYNEQFF,once,TRBJ2-1,15,TRBV30,-
TGTGCCAGCAGTGAAAGACCCGCGGGAGGGCCGGGTACCGGGGAGCTGTTTTTT,CASSERPAGGPGTGELFF,many,TRBJ2-2,18,TRBV6-1,TRBD2
TGTGCCAGCAGCTTCGGGACTAGCCCCTACAATGAGCAGTTCTTC,CASSFGTSPYNEQFF,few,TRBJ2-1,15,TRBV5-6,TRBD2
TGTGTCATCAGTGAAGGGACAGGGACGAACACCGGGGAGCTGTTTTTT,CVISEGTGTNTGELFF,-,TRBJ2-2,16,TRBV10-3,TRBD1
TGTGCCAGCAAGCGTCCAGTATCCGATAGCAATCAGCCCCAGCATTTT,CASKRPVSDSNQPQHF,-,TRBJ1-5,16,TRBV6-1,-
TGTGCCAGCAGCCCCGGGACACGGAATGGCAATCAGCCCCAGCATTTT,CASSPGTRNGNQPQHF,few,TRBJ1-5,16,TRBV12-3/TRBV12-4,-
TGTGCCAGCAGTAATAGCCCCTACGAGCAGTACTTC,CASSNSPYEQYF,few,TRBJ2-7,12,TRBV6-2/TRBV6-3,-
TGTGCCAGCAGCTGGACAGGGGTTGGGTACGCTGAAGCTTTCTTT,CASSWTGVGYAEAFF,-,TRBJ1-1,15,TRBV13,TRBD1
TGTGCCAGCAACCCGGGGGTCTACAATGAGCAGTTCTTC,CASNPGVYNEQFF,few,TRBJ2-1,13,TRBV6-2/TRBV6-3,-
TGTGCCAGCAGCTCGGATGGCAGCGTAGCCTACGAGCAGTACTTC,CASSSDGSVAYEQYF,few,TRBJ2-7,15,TRBV7-9,-
TGTGCCAGCAACATACAGGGTCGGAGCTACGAGCAGTACTTC,CASNIQGRSYEQYF,-,TRBJ2-7,14,TRBV28,-
TGCGCCAGCAGCCTCTGGGGGGCGGCTAGTGAAAAACTGTTTTTT,CASSLWGAASEKLFF,-,TRBJ1-4,15,TRBV4-1,-
TGTGCCAGCTTAAGGGGTGGGAGCAAGAACACTGAAGCTTTCTTT,CASLRGGSKNTEAFF,many,TRBJ1-1,15,TRBV6-5,-
TGTGCCAGCAGCTTACTAGCGGGAGGGTACGATGAGCAGTTCTTC,CASSLLAGGYDEQFF,few,TRBJ2-1,15,TRBV7-8,TRBD2
TGTGCCAGCAGGCGGACAGGGGGCAATCAGCCCCAGCATTTT,CASRRTGGNQPQHF,many,TRBJ1-5,14,TRBV12-3/TRBV12-4,TRBD1
TGTGCCAGCAGTTTACCGGCCGAGACGTACAATGAGCAGTTCTTC,CASSLPAETYNEQFF,-,TRBJ2-1,15,TRBV28,-
TGTATCAGCAGCTTATCTAGAGGGCCAGATACGCAGTATTTT,CISSLSRGPDTQYF,-,TRBJ2-3,14,TRBV11-3,-
TGCGCCAGCAGCCGAAGGGAGACAGATACGCAGTATTTT,CASSRRETDTQYF,-,TRBJ2-3,13,TRBV4-1,-
TGTGCCAGCAGCCCGGGACACCCCTACGAGCAGTACTTC,CASSPGHPYEQYF,-,TRBJ2-7,13,TRBV12-3/TRBV12-4,-
TGTGCCATCAGTTTAGCGGCCCAGGGAGATACGCAGTATTTT,CAISLAAQGDTQYF,-,TRBJ2-3,14,TRBV10-3,-
TGTGCCAGCGGGGATGCTAACCCCTACGAGCAGTACTTC,CASGDANPYEQYF,-,TRBJ2-7,13,TRBV6-2/TRBV6-3,-
TGTGCCAGCAGCTCGGCAGGATACAATGAGCAGTTCTTC,CASSSAGYNEQFF,-,TRBJ2-1,13,TRBV5-6,-
TGTGCCAGCAGCCCCCCGGGACTAGACTTTGGGGCGACTACCTACGAGCAGTACTTC,CASSPPGLDFGATTYEQYF,-,TRBJ2-7,19,TRBV5-8,TRBD2